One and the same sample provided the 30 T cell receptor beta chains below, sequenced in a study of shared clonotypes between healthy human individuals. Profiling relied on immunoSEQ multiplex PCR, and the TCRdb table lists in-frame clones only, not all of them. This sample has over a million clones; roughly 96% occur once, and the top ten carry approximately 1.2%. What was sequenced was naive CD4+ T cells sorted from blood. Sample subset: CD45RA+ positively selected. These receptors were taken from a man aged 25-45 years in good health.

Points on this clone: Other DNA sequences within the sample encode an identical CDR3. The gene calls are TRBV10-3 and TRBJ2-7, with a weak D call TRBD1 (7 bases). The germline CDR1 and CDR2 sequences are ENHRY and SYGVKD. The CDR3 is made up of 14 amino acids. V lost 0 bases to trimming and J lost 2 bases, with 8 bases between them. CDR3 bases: TGTGCCATCAGTGAGTCCAGGGGGGCCTACGAGCAGTACTTC. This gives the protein CAISESRGAYEQYF.

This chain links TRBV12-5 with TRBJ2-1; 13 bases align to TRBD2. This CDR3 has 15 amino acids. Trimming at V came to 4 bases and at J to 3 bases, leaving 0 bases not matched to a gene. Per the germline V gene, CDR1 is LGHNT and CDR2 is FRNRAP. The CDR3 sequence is CASGWTSGSYNEQFF. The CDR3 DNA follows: TGTGCTAGTGGTTGGACTAGCGGGAGCTACAATGAGCAGTTCTTC.

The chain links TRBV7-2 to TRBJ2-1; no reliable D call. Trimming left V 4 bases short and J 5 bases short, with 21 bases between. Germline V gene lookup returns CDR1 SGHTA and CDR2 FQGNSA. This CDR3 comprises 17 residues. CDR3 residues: CASSSNLYANENNEQFF. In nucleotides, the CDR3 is TGTGCCAGCAGCTCTAACTTGTACGCGAATGAAAACAATGAGCAGTTCTTC. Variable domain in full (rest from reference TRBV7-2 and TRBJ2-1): GAGVSQSPSNKVTEKGKDVELRCDPISGHTALYWYRQSLGQGLEFLIYFQGNSAPDKSGLPSDRFSAERTGGSVSTLTIQRTQQEDSAVYLCASSSNLYANENNEQFFGPGTRLTVL.

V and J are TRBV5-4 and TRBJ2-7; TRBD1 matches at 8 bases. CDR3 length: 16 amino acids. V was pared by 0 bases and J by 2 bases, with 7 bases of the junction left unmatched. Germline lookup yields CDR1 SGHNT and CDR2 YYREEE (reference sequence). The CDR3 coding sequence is TGTGCCAGCAGCTTGGGAGGACAGGGAGCCCCCTACGAGCAGTACTTC. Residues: CASSLGGQGAPYEQYF.

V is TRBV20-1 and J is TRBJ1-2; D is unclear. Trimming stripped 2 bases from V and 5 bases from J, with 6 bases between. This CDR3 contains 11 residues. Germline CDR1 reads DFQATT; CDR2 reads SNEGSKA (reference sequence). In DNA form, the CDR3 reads TGCAGTGCTAGACGGTCATATGGCTACACCTTC. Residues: CSARRSYGYTF.

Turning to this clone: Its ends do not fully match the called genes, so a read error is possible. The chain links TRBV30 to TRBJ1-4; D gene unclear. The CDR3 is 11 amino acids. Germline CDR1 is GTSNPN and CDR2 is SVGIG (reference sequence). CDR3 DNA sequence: TGTGCCTGGAGCGCTAAGGAAAAACTGTTTTTT. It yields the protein CAWSAKEKLFF.

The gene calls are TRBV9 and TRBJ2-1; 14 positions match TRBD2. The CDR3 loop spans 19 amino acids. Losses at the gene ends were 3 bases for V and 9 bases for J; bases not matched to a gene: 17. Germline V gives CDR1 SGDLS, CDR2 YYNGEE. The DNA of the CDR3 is TGTGCCAGCAGCGGAGGGACTAGCGGGAGACAATTGATAAGCGGTGAGCAGTTCTTC. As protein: CASSGGTSGRQLISGEQFF.

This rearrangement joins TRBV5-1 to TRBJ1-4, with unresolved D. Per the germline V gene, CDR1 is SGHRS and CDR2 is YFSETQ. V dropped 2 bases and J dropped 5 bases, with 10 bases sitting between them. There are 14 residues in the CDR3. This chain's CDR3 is CASSFSTLNEKLFF. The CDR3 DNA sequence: TGCGCCAGCAGCTTTAGTACATTAAATGAAAAACTGTTTTTT.

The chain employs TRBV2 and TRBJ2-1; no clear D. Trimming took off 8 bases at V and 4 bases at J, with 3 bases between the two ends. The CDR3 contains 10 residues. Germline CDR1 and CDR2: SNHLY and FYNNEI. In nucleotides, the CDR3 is TGTGCCAGCGAGTACAATGAGCAGTTCTTC. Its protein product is CASEYNEQFF. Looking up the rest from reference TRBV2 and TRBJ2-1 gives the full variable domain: EPEVTQTPSHQVTQMGQEVILRCVPISNHLYFYWYRQILGQKVEFLVSFYNNEISEKSEIFDDQFSVERPDGSNFTLKIRSTKLEDSAMYFCASEYNEQFFGPGTRLTVL.

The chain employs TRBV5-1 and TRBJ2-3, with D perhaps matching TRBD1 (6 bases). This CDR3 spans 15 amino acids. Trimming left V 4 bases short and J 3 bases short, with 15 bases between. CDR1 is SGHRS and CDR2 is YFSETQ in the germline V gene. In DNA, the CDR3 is TGCGCCAGCAGCAATCCGGGACAACAGACAGATACGCAGTATTTT. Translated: CASSNPGQQTDTQYF.

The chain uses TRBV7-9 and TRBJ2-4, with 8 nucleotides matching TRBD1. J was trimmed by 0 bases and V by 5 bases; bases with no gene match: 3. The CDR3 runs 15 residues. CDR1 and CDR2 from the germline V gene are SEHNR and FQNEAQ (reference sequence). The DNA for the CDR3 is TGTGCCAGCAGCGTGACAGGGGTAGCCAAAAACATTCAGTACTTC. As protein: CASSVTGVAKNIQYF.

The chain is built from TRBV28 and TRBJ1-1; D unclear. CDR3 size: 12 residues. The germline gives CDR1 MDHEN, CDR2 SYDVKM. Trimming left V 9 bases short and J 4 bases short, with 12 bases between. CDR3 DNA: TGTGCCAGTATTAAGGGTGTCACTGAAGCTTTCTTT. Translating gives CASIKGVTEAFF.

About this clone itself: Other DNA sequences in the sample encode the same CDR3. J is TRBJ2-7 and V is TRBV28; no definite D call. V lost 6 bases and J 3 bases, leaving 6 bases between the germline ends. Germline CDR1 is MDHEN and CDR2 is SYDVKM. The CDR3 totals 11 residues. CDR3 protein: CASSLNYEQYF. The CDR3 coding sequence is TGTGCCAGCAGCCTCAACTACGAGCAGTACTTC.

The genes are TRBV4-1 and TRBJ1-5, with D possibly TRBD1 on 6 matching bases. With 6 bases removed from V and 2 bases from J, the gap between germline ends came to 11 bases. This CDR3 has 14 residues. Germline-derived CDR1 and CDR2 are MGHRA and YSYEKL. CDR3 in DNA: TGCGCCAGCAGACCACAGGGTGGCAATCAGCCCCAGCATTTT. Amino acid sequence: CASRPQGGNQPQHF.

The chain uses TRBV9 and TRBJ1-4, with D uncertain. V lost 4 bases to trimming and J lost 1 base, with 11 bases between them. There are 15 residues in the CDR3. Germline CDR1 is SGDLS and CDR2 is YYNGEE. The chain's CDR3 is CASSPFMGTNEKLFF. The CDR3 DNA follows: TGTGCCAGCAGCCCATTCATGGGAACTAATGAAAAACTGTTTTTT.

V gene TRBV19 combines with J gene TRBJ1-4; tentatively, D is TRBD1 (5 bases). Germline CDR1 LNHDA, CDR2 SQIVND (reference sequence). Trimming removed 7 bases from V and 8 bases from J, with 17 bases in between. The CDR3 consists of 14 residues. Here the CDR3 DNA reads TGTGCCAGTACCCCCGGAGGGGCAGACGAAAAACTGTTTTTT. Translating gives CASTPGGADEKLFF.

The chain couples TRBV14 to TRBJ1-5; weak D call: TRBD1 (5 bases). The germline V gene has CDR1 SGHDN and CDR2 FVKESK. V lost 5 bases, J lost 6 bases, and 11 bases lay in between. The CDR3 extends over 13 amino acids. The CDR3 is CASSDGGGQPQHF. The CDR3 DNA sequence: TGTGCCAGCAGCGACGGGGGGGGTCAGCCCCAGCATTTT.

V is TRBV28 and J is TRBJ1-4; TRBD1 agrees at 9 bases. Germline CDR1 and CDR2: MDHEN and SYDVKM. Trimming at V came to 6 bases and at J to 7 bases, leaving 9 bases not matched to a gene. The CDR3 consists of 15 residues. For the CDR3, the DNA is TGTGCCAGCAGGGGCCGGGACAGGGAAGTTGAAAAACTGTTTTTT. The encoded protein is CASRGRDREVEKLFF.

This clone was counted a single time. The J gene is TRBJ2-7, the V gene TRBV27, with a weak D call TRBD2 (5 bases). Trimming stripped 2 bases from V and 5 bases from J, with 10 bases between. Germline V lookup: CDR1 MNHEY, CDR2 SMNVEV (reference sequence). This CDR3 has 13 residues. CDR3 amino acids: CASSLPGGHEQYF. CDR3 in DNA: TGTGCCAGCAGTTTACCTGGAGGCCACGAGCAGTACTTC.

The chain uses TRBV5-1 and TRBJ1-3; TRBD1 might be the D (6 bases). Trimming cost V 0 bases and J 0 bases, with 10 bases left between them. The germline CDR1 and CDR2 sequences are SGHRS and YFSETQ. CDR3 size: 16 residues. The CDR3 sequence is CASSLGQVNSGNTIYF. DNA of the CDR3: TGCGCCAGCAGCTTGGGACAGGTGAACTCTGGAAACACCATATATTTT.

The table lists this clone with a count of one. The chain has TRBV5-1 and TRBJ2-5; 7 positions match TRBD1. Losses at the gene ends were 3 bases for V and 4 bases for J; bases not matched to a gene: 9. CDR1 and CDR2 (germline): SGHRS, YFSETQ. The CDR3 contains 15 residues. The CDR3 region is CASSSETGMGETQYF. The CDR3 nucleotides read TGCGCCAGCAGCTCGGAGACAGGGATGGGAGAGACCCAGTACTTC.

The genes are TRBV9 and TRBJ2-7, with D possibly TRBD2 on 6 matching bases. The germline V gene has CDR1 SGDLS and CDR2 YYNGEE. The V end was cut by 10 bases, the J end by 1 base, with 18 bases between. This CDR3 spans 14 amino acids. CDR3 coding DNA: TGTGCCTCCAGCACAGGAGGGAGGTCCTACGAGCAGTACTTC. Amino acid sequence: CASSTGGRSYEQYF.

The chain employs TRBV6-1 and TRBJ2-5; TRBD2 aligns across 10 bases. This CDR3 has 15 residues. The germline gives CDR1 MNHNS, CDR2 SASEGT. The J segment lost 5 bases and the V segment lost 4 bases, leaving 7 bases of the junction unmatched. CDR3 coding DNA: TGTGCCAGCAGTGCCCAGGGACTAGCGAGGGAGACCCAGTACTTC. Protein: CASSAQGLARETQYF.

The CDR3 spells CASSLRVGITIGELFF. Written as DNA, the CDR3 is TGTGCCAGCAGTTTAAGGGTCGGGATCACCATCGGGGAGCTGTTTTTT. The J gene is TRBJ2-2, the V gene TRBV28, with a tentative D call TRBD2 (5 bases). This CDR3 spans 16 amino acids. Germline V lookup: CDR1 MDHEN, CDR2 SYDVKM. V gave up 2 bases and J gave up 7 bases, with 17 bases separating them.

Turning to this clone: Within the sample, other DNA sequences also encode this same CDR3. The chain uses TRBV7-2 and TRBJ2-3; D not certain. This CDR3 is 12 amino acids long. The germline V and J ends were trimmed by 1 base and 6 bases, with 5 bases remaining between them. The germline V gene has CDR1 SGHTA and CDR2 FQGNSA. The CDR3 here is CASSLVRDTQYF. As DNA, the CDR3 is TGTGCCAGCAGCTTAGTAAGGGATACGCAGTATTTT.

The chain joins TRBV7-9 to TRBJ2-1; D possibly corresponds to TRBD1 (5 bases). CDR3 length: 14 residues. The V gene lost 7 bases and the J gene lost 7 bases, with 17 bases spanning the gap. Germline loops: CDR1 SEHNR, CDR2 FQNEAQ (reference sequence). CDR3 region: CASNAGRTTNEQFF. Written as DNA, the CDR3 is TGTGCCAGCAACGCTGGCAGGACAACAAATGAGCAGTTCTTC.

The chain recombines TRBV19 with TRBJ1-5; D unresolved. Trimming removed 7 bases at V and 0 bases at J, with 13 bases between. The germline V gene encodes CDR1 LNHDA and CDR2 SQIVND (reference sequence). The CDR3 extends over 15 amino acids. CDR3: CASTPTSNSNQPQHF. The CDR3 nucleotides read TGTGCCAGTACCCCGACAAGTAATAGCAATCAGCCCCAGCATTTT.

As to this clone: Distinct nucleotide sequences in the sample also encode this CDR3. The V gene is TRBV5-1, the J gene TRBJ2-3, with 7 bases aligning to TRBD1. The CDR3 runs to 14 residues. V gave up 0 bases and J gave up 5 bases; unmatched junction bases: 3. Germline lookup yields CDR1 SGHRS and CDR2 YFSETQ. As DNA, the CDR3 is TGCGCCAGCAGCTTGGGACAGGGCCAAGATACGCAGTATTTT. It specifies CASSLGQGQDTQYF.

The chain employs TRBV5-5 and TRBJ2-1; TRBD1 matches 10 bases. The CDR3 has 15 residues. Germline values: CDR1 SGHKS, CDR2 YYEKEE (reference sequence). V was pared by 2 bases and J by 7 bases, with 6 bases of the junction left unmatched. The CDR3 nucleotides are TGTGCCAGCAGCTTAGACAGGGGGCTGTGGAATGAGCAGTTCTTC. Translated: CASSLDRGLWNEQFF.

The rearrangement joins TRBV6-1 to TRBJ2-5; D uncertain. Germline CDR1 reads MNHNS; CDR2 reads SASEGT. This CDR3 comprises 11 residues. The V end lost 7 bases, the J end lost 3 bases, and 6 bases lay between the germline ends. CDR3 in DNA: TGTGCCAGCACGGCCAAAGAGACCCAGTACTTC. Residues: CASTAKETQYF.